A selection of T cell receptor beta chains follows, all from one sample in a study of blood T cells in healthy people across ages. MiXCR was run by TCRdb on the 5' RACE reads, yielding one entry per CDR3 protein. The table records nearly 800,000 distinct CDR3 sequences, approximately 25% of them present only once. These data also formed part of another study, on T cells of mothers and their children.

The sequencing input was blood. The receptor set was obtained from a boy younger than 18 in good health. Each CDR3 is given with its conserved first and last residue. Fields, in order: J gene, D gene, clone size, V gene, CDR3 protein, CDR3 DNA. The D gene is left open where the match is weak. Expanded clones are given a class, and other clones once, few, many or no size at all.

TRBJ2-7 | NA | NA | TRBV6-2/TRBV6-3 | CASREAYEQCF | TGTGCCAGCAGGGAGGCCTACGAGCAGTGCTTC
TRBJ1-1 | NA | NA | TRBV5-1 | CASGHVPNTEAFF | TGCGCCAGCGGACACGTACCGAACACTGAAGCTTTCTTT
TRBJ2-1 | NA | few | TRBV7-9 | CANSSPGSNEQFF | TGTGCCAACAGCTCCCCAGGTAGCAATGAGCAGTTCTTC
TRBJ1-1 | NA | few | TRBV4-3 | CASSQGTGHPKAFF | TGCGCCAGCAGCCAAGGTACAGGACACCCTAAAGCTTTCTTT
TRBJ2-3 | NA | few | TRBV9 | CASSAGGGYTDTQYF | TGTGCCAGCAGCGCAGGGGGGGGTTACACAGATACGCAGTATTTT
TRBJ1-5 | NA | few | TRBV6-2/TRBV6-3 | CASSYSETQNQPQHF | TGTGCCAGCAGTTACTCTGAAACCCAAAATCAGCCCCAGCATTTT
TRBJ1-2 | NA | NA | TRBV3-1 | CASSRRDTNYGYTF | TGTGCCAGCAGCCGACGGGACACAAACTATGGCTACACCTTC
TRBJ2-7 | NA | NA | TRBV14 | CASSSFRERSSYEQYF | TGTGCCAGCAGCTCCTTCCGGGAGAGGAGCTCCTACGAGCAGTACTTC
TRBJ1-4 | NA | few | TRBV6-1 | CASRARVGAVSNEKLFF | TGTGCCAGCAGGGCCAGAGTCGGAGCTGTGTCTAATGAAAAACTGTTTTTT
TRBJ2-1 | TRBD2 | few | TRBV20-1 | CSAPGLAGIYNEQFF | TGCAGTGCTCCTGGACTAGCGGGAATTTACAATGAGCAGTTCTTC
TRBJ2-5 | NA | few | TRBV7-8 | CASSLGGAAETQYF | TGTGCCAGCAGCTTAGGAGGAGCTGCGGAGACCCAGTACTTC
TRBJ2-5 | TRBD2 | NA | TRBV7-2 | CASSSVTSGRALETQYF | TGTGCCAGCAGCTCAGTAACTAGCGGGAGGGCCTTGGAGACCCAGTACTTC
TRBJ2-1 | NA | NA | TRBV3-1 | CASSHQKGEQFF | TGTGCCAGCAGCCACCAGAAGGGAGAGCAGTTCTTC
TRBJ1-2 | NA | few | TRBV11-2 | CASSIQGRGYTF | TGTGCCAGCAGCATCCAGGGGAGGGGCTACACCTTC
TRBJ2-5 | TRBD2 | few | TRBV29-1 | CSVEVASGRSGETQYF | TGCAGCGTTGAAGTGGCCAGCGGGAGGTCAGGGGAGACCCAGTACTTC
TRBJ2-6 | NA | NA | TRBV25-1 | CASSERRGRGTF | TGTGCCAGCAGTGAGAGGCGGGGACGGGGGACTTTC
TRBJ1-2 | TRBD1 | few | TRBV24-1 | CATSDPTGGLGYTF | TGTGCCACCAGTGACCCGACAGGGGGTTTGGGCTACACCTTC
TRBJ2-1 | NA | NA | TRBV20-1 | CSTRRGTTYNEQFF | TGCAGTACCCGCCGGGGTACTACTTACAATGAGCAGTTCTTC
TRBJ2-1 | NA | many | TRBV12-3/TRBV12-4 | CASSLASSYNEQFF | TGTGCCAGCAGCTTAGCGAGCTCCTACAATGAGCAGTTCTTC
TRBJ2-2 | NA | NA | TRBV6-2/TRBV6-3 | CASSYSKVMGPLNTGELFF | TGTGCCAGCAGTTACTCGAAGGTCATGGGGCCGCTGAACACCGGGGAGCTGTTTTTT
TRBJ1-4 | NA | NA | TRBV7-6 | CASSLEGGWELFF | TGTGCCAGCAGCTTAGAGGGCGGCTGGGAACTGTTTTTT
TRBJ2-7 | TRBD1 | NA | TRBV28 | CASSLLSTGVYEQYF | TGTGCCAGCAGTTTACTGTCGACAGGGGTCTACGAGCAGTACTTC
TRBJ2-7 | NA | few | TRBV11-2 | CASSLRYRDYEQYF | TGTGCCAGCAGCTTAAGGTACAGGGACTACGAGCAGTACTTC
TRBJ1-5 | NA | few | TRBV6-5 | CASSYSFNQPQHF | TGTGCCAGCAGTTACTCTTTTAATCAGCCCCAGCATTTT
TRBJ2-4 | NA | NA | TRBV5-5 | CASRPQVAKNIQYF | TGTGCCAGCAGACCTCAGGTAGCCAAAAACATTCAGTACTTC
TRBJ1-2 | TRBD1 | once | TRBV2 | CANSEDRIYGYTF | TGTGCCAACTCGGAGGACAGGATCTATGGCTACACCTTC
TRBJ2-3 | NA | few | TRBV2 | CASSVGTGTIYTQYF | TGTGCCAGCAGTGTCGGCACAGGGACGATTTATACGCAGTATTTT
TRBJ1-2 | NA | few | TRBV9 | CASSNGQHYGYTF | TGTGCCAGCAGCAACGGACAGCATTATGGCTACACCTTC
TRBJ1-6 | NA | NA | TRBV2 | CASSGDLIPNSPLHF | TGTGCCAGCAGTGGGGATCTTATCCCCAATTCACCCCTCCACTTT
TRBJ2-3 | NA | NA | TRBV5-5 | CASSLGHAGDTQYF | TGTGCCAGCAGCTTGGGACACGCAGGAGATACGCAGTATTTT
TRBJ1-4 | TRBD1 | few | TRBV27 | CASSFGTGRWGEKLFF | TGTGCCAGCAGTTTTGGGACAGGCCGTTGGGGTGAAAAACTGTTTTTT
TRBJ1-5 | NA | NA | TRBV4-2 | CASSQGAGDQPQHF | TGTGCCAGCAGCCAAGGAGCAGGGGATCAGCCCCAGCATTTT
TRBJ1-3 | TRBD1 | NA | TRBV7-9 | CASSPSWTGETGNTIYF | TGTGCCAGTAGCCCATCCTGGACAGGGGAAACTGGAAACACCATATATTTT
TRBJ2-1 | TRBD1 | many | TRBV7-8 | CASSLRDRVVFNEQFF | TGTGCCAGCAGCCTACGGGACAGGGTTGTGTTCAATGAGCAGTTCTTC
TRBJ2-4 | NA | few | TRBV7-9 | CASSLVSATRNKNIQYF | TGTGCCAGCAGCTTAGTATCAGCGACAAGAAACAAAAACATTCAGTACTTC
TRBJ2-1 | TRBD1 | NA | TRBV27 | CASSFTGQLYNEQFF | TGTGCCAGCAGTTTTACGGGACAGCTTTACAATGAGCAGTTCTTC
TRBJ2-1 | TRBD1 | few | TRBV7-9 | CASSFPGVQGVYEQFF | TGTGCCAGCAGCTTCCCGGGAGTACAGGGGGTTTATGAGCAGTTCTTC
TRBJ2-1 | NA | NA | TRBV6-5 | CASSYLTSTTGNEQFF | TGTGCCAGCAGTTACTTAACTTCGACAACGGGCAATGAGCAGTTCTTC
TRBJ1-5 | NA | once | TRBV20-1 | CSARSPDNSNQPQHF | TGCAGTGCCAGAAGCCCGGACAATAGCAATCAGCCCCAGCATTTT